These T cell receptor beta chains were read from a single sample in a study of a mutant IDH1 vaccine in newly diagnosed glioma. Produced via immunoSEQ multiplex PCR; TCRdb's table is partial and in-frame only. The data show some 61,000 clones, 84% seen once. Their target antigens are unknown. Sequenced material: PBMCs, taken from a glioma patient whose treatment included an IDH1 peptide vaccine. These receptor sequences come from a man aged 18 to 35 with glioma. Each CDR3 is given with its conserved first and last residue. Each record gives: J gene, CDR3 length, V gene, CDR3 protein.

J: TRBJ1-3; length: 15; V: TRBV4-2; CDR3: CASSLGTASGNTIYF
J: TRBJ1-2; length: 16; V: TRBV4-3; CDR3: CASSQDGDRTFGGYTF
J: TRBJ2-1; length: 13; V: TRBV5-1; CDR3: CASSQPSYNEQFF
J: TRBJ1-4; length: 14; V: TRBV6-1; CDR3: CASRPGWANEKLFF
J: TRBJ2-7; length: 14; V: TRBV29-1; CDR3: CSVGGAGGSYEQYF
J: TRBJ1-2; length: 13; V: TRBV4-1; CDR3: CASKQQGAYGYTF
J: TRBJ1-1; length: 13; V: TRBV19; CDR3: CASRSRGNTEAFF
J: TRBJ1-5; length: 15; V: TRBV5-4; CDR3: CASSLGVGVNQPQHF
J: TRBJ1-1; length: 13; V: TRBV5-1; CDR3: CASRGGVNTEAFF
J: TRBJ1-2; length: 16; V: TRBV12-5; CDR3: CASGSPGYSLNYGYTF
J: TRBJ2-7; length: 16; V: TRBV6-5; CDR3: CASSYWNSGLPYEQYF
J: TRBJ2-5; length: 15; V: TRBV30; CDR3: CAWIPLPGVNETQYF
J: TRBJ2-6; length: 15; V: TRBV11-2; CDR3: CASSYAPTGANVLTF
J: TRBJ2-5; length: 14; V: TRBV27; CDR3: CASSLRKGEETQYF
J: TRBJ1-5; length: 13; V: TRBV7-9; CDR3: CASSRGGNQPQHF
J: TRBJ1-5; length: 15; V: TRBV7-2; CDR3: CASSSQPGPGQPQHF
J: TRBJ1-4; length: 13; V: TRBV7-8; CDR3: CASSLGAEPKLFF
J: TRBJ1-4; length: 15; V: TRBV5-5; CDR3: CASSLLEQGWEKLFF
J: TRBJ1-5; length: 15; V: TRBV19; CDR3: CASQPSSGNLQPQHF
J: TRBJ2-1; length: 16; V: TRBV5-1; CDR3: CASSIGQVGSYNEQFF
J: TRBJ1-1; length: 13; V: TRBV6-6; CDR3: CASSYEGITEAFF
J: TRBJ2-3; length: 17; V: TRBV30; CDR3: CAWTSPGLAGITDTQYF
J: TRBJ2-7; length: 14; V: TRBV7-2; CDR3: CASSRTRTSYEQYF
J: TRBJ2-1; length: 16; V: TRBV5-1; CDR3: CASSSLGAGGTNEQFF
J: TRBJ2-1; length: 16; V: TRBV30; CDR3: CAWSVLAGRSNNEQFF
J: TRBJ2-2; length: 14; V: TRBV28; CDR3: CASSPTGSTGELFF
J: TRBJ1-2; length: 13; V: TRBV9; CDR3: CASSVETGIGYTF
J: TRBJ1-3; length: 17; V: TRBV30; CDR3: CAWMFLQRGTSRNTIYF
J: TRBJ2-1; length: 11; V: TRBV20-1; CDR3: CSAIGSNEQFF
J: TRBJ2-7; length: 12; V: TRBV28; CDR3: CASSLELYEQYF
J: TRBJ1-2; length: 15; V: TRBV18; CDR3: CASSPPRGINYGYTF
J: TRBJ1-3; length: 15; V: TRBV27; CDR3: CASSPVTGAGNTIYF
J: TRBJ2-1; length: 16; V: TRBV4-1; CDR3: CASSQGWTGATNEQFF
J: TRBJ2-5; length: 15; V: TRBV19; CDR3: CASSIASLAGETQYF
J: TRBJ2-1; length: 18; V: TRBV5-1; CDR3: CASSLSIRESNKYNEQFF